This T cell receptor beta chain was recovered during a study of CD8+CD57+ T cells in acquired aplastic anemia. Study in general: When averaged, DNA from sorted CD4+ and CD8+ cells came to approximately 3 ug.

CDR1 and CDR2 from the germline V gene are SEHNR and FQNEAQ (reference sequence). The CDR3 runs to 15 residues. V gave up 1 base and J gave up 6 bases, with 10 bases separating them. Genomic DNA, the template, was used for profiling of the TCR beta VDJ and CDR3. TCRdb redid the calling of the reads with MiXCR, one entry per CDR3 protein. The data contain 55,000 to 80,000 distinct CDR3 sequences, under 65% of them singletons. The sequence was collected from a human donor in good health, serving as a control. The chain couples TRBV7-9 to TRBJ1-6; D call uncertain. The specimen was sorted CD4+, CD8+, or CD8+CD57+ T cells (not recorded which) from PBMCs. The CDR3: CASSLERQLNSPLHF. The CDR3 DNA reads as TGTGCCAGCAGCTTAGAGCGTCAGCTTAATTCACCCCTCCACTTT.